The entry that follows covers one T cell receptor (beta chain) sequence. Libraries were prepared by immunoSEQ multiplex PCR; TCRdb keeps only in-frame clonotypes and omits some of them. This table holds roughly 180,000 clones, 82% found once. V was clipped by 1 base and J by 4 bases, with 7 bases between them. CDR3 length: 13 residues. The data originate from a study of blood T cell repertoires in COVID-19. The clonotype originates from a man in his fifties or sixties who had recovered from COVID-19. V is TRBV12-3 or TRBV12-4 and J is TRBJ2-5, with a tentative D call TRBD2 (6 bases). The specimen sequenced was PBMCs or T cells enriched from blood (not recorded which). The CDR3 here is CASSLDGGETQYF. Written as DNA, the CDR3 is TGTGCCAGCAGTTTAGACGGGGGAGAGACCCAGTACTTC.